This TCR beta chain was sequenced for a study of Graves' ophthalmopathy and Graves' hyperthyroidism. Background on the study: The study drew peripheral blood at initial diagnosis, before any treatment.

General study results and limits: Blood repertoires reportedly contained most expanded thyroid clonotypes above 0.001 frequency.

This CDR3 has 17 residues. Trimming removed 0 bases from V and 5 bases from J; junction bases left unmatched: 15. Germline V gene lookup returns CDR1 DFQATT and CDR2 SNEGSKA (reference sequence). Having ophthalmopathy, the donors showed moderate-to-severe activity, CAS ≥3 and NOSPECS ≥4, with disease lasting under 3 months. The authors isolated PBMCs from around 10 ml of fresh peripheral blood. Scientists amplified the TCR beta CDR3 regions from RNA transcripts. Investigators did first-round RT-PCR with HTBI primers, then second-round multiplex PCR. In TCRdb, the multiplex PCR reads were re-called with MiXCR into one record per CDR3 protein. The repertoire holds some 750,000 distinct CDR3 sequences, roughly 40% seen once, with roughly 45% in the top ten. Remarks on this clonotype: The antigen is unknown.

The chain employs TRBV20-1 and TRBJ2-7; 8 nucleotides match TRBD1. The sample taken for sequencing was peripheral blood. This clonotype was sampled from an adult man with Graves' ophthalmopathy. The CDR3 coding sequence is TGCAGTGCTAGAGATTTGTTGAATCGACAGGGGTTTGACGAGCAGTACTTC. It specifies CSARDLLNRQGFDEQYF.